The 29 T cell receptor beta chains given below trace back to one sample, sequenced in a study of regulatory T cells in long-lasting Graves disease. Regarding time point: persistent/refractory GD, antithyroid drugs over 5 years with positive TRAb. Preparation of the TCR library used RNA extracted from PBMCs. CDR3 regions were amplified by Arm-PCR using iRepertoire HTBI primers to build TCR beta libraries. TCRdb re-analysed the multiplex PCR reads in MiXCR, keeping a single row per CDR3 protein. The table lists some 430,000 distinct CDR3 sequences, around a fifth of them singletons. This sample comprised peripheral blood mononuclear cells (PBMCs), obtained when the disease was refractory, from a patient treated with antithyroid drugs. These receptor sequences come from a female donor with Graves disease.

This clonotype occurred many times. The chain links TRBV6-1 to TRBJ1-5, with D unclear. The CDR3 runs to 15 residues. V shed 6 bases and J shed 1 base, with 13 bases lying between them. The germline gives CDR1 MNHNS, CDR2 SASEGT. In nucleotides, the CDR3 is TGTGCCAGCAGACCCGACCCGGTAAGCAATCAGCCCCAGCATTTT. Its protein product is CASRPDPVSNQPQHF.

The rearrangement links TRBV7-9 to TRBJ1-3, with D uncertain. Germline V gives CDR1 SEHNR, CDR2 FQNEAQ (reference sequence). The CDR3 has 14 amino acids. V was shortened by 3 bases and J by 3 bases, with 9 bases between the two germline ends. CDR3 coding DNA: TGTGCCAGCAGCTTTGAGAGGTTTGGAAACACCATATATTTT. Translated, it gives CASSFERFGNTIYF. The variable domain in full, with the rest retrieved from reference TRBV7-9 and TRBJ1-3, is DTGVSQNPRHKITKRGQNVTFRCDPISEHNRLYWYRQTLGQGPEFLTYFQNEAQLEKSRLLSDRFSAERPKGSFSTLEIQRTEQGDSAMYLCASSFERFGNTIYFGEGSWLTVV.

The J gene is TRBJ1-6, the V gene TRBV6-1, with TRBD1 matching 9 bases. V shed 5 bases, J shed 10 bases, and the junction held 12 bases outside the gene matches. CDR1 is MNHNS, CDR2 SASEGT, per germline. CDR3 length: 16 amino acids. This CDR3 is CASSMRDRVYESPLHF. The CDR3 DNA reads as TGTGCCAGCAGTATGCGGGACAGGGTATATGAATCACCCCTCCACTTT.

This clonotype was counted between two and nine times. The rearrangement uses TRBV7-2 and TRBJ1-2, with unresolved D. CDR3 length: 14 amino acids. V was trimmed by 2 bases and J by 8 bases, leaving 15 bases between them. Germline V gene lookup returns CDR1 SGHTA and CDR2 FQGNSA. The CDR3 bases are TGTGCCAGCAGCTTATCCTTGAGCGACTGGGGCTACACCTTC. Translation: CASSLSLSDWGYTF. The full variable domain, in which reference TRBV7-2 and TRBJ1-2 provide the parts outside the CDR3, is GAGVSQSPSNKVTEKGKDVELRCDPISGHTALYWYRQSLGQGLEFLIYFQGNSAPDKSGLPSDRFSAERTGGSVSTLTIQRTQQEDSAVYLCASSLSLSDWGYTFGSGTRLTVV.

The sample holds many counts of this clonotype. The chain uses TRBV5-5 and TRBJ2-5; TRBD1 agrees at 9 bases. The V segment lost 6 bases and the J segment 0 bases; nucleotides outside the gene matches: 9. The CDR3 runs to 16 residues. From germline, CDR1 is SGHKS and CDR2 YYEKEE (reference sequence). The CDR3 DNA reads TGTGCCAGCAATCCCCGCGGACAGGGGTACCAAGAGACCCAGTACTTC. Translating it yields CASNPRGQGYQETQYF.

This clonotype was recorded only once. A much bigger clone sits one base away, suggesting this may be a read error. The chain combines TRBV28 with TRBJ2-7; 7 bases line up with TRBD2. With V trimmed by 1 base and J by 5 bases, 8 bases remained unmatched. Germline CDR1 is MDHEN and CDR2 is SYDVKM. This CDR3 comprises 15 residues. CDR3 sequence: CASSLSGGSGNEQYF. DNA for the CDR3: TGTGCCAGCAGTTTATCGGGGGGTTCGGGTAACGAGCAGTACTTC.

The sample holds a few counts of this clonotype. The chain combines TRBV5-6 with TRBJ1-6; 7 bases fit TRBD1. The CDR3 spans 14 residues. CDR1 is SGHDT and CDR2 is YYEEEE in the germline V gene. Trimming removed 0 bases from V and 12 bases from J; junction bases left unmatched: 6. CDR3 residues: CASSLAKDRLPLHF. CDR3 in DNA: TGTGCCAGCAGCTTGGCCAAGGACAGGCTACCCCTCCACTTT.

This clonotype was seen repeatedly, ten times or more. The chain recombines TRBV28 with TRBJ2-7; 8 bases fit TRBD1. The germline gives CDR1 MDHEN, CDR2 SYDVKM. The CDR3 is made up of 15 amino acids. V shed 6 bases and J 6 bases; nucleotides not matched to a gene: 13. CDR3 sequence (DNA): TGTGCCAGCAGCGCAGTCCGGGACAGGAGAACCGAGCAGTACTTC. As protein: CASSAVRDRRTEQYF.

This clonotype was seen many times. This chain uses TRBV12-3 or TRBV12-4 with TRBJ2-7; perhaps TRBD1 as D (5 bases). Trimming removed 5 bases from V and 5 bases from J, with 16 bases in between. This CDR3 spans 14 amino acids. CDR3 sequence (DNA): TGTGCCAGCAGTCATGTCAGGGCAACCAACGAGCAGTACTTC. Protein: CASSHVRATNEQYF.

The V call is TRBV10-3, the J call TRBJ2-5, with TRBD2 matching 7 bases. Unmatched junction bases numbered 8, after V lost 6 bases and J lost 4 bases. This CDR3 has 14 amino acids. Germline lookup yields CDR1 ENHRY and CDR2 SYGVKD. The CDR3 coding sequence is TGTGCCATCAGCGGGGGGACGGGCCCAGAGACCCAGTACTTC. This gives the protein CAISGGTGPETQYF.

The gene calls are TRBV7-9 and TRBJ1-1; D gene ambiguous. Germline V gives CDR1 SEHNR, CDR2 FQNEAQ (reference sequence). CDR3 length: 15 residues. The V gene lost 1 base and the J gene lost 1 base, with 10 bases spanning the gap. For the CDR3, the DNA is TGTGCCAGCAGCTTAGAGGTCGGGAGGAACACTGAAGCTTTCTTT. It translates to CASSLEVGRNTEAFF.

This clonotype was picked up a small number of times. This chain uses TRBV28 with TRBJ2-6; D remains unclear. Trimming took 2 bases from V and 0 from J, leaving 8 bases between them. Germline V CDR1 and CDR2: MDHEN, SYDVKM. This CDR3 contains 16 residues. CDR3 coding DNA: TGTGCCAGCAGTTTACAGGCCTCCTCTGGGGCCAACGTCCTGACTTTC. Translating it yields CASSLQASSGANVLTF.

The table lists this clonotype with a count of one. Its ends do not fully match the called genes, so a read error is possible. This chain connects TRBV3-1 to TRBJ2-2; a weak D match, TRBD2 (6 bases). From germline, CDR1 is LGHDT and CDR2 YNNKEL (reference sequence). The CDR3 has 13 amino acids. This CDR3 reads CASSRHVAGGLFF. DNA of the CDR3: TGTGCCAGCAGCCGACATGTGGCCGGGGGGCTGTTTTTT.

The sample holds many counts of this clonotype. The chain combines TRBV6-2 or TRBV6-3 with TRBJ2-5, with no clear D. Germline V gene data show CDR1 as MNHEY and CDR2 as SVGEGT. The CDR3 spans 9 residues. V gave up 2 bases and J gave up 9 bases, with 1 base separating them. This CDR3 is CASSYPQYF. CDR3 nucleotides: TGTGCCAGCAGTTACCCCCAGTACTTC.

The table lists this clonotype with a few counts. The V and J genes are TRBV6-5 and TRBJ2-2; 10 bases are a match to TRBD2. Germline V CDR1 and CDR2: MNHEY, SVGAGI. The CDR3 totals 20 residues. With V trimmed by 1 base and J by 1 base, 12 bases remained unmatched. As DNA, the CDR3 is TGTGCCAGCAGTTACTACCTAGCGGGGGTGCTTAGGAGGAACACCGGGGAGCTGTTTTTT. This translates into CASSYYLAGVLRRNTGELFF.

This clonotype was picked up many times. The chain is built from TRBV28 and TRBJ2-7, with a tentative D call TRBD1 (6 bases). The V and J ends lost 4 bases and 7 bases respectively, with 17 bases between them. CDR3 size: 14 residues. CDR1 MDHEN and CDR2 SYDVKM come from the germline V gene. The CDR3 DNA reads TGTGCCAGCAGTTCAGGGGCTTTGTTGAGTGAGCAGTACTTC. Encoded protein: CASSSGALLSEQYF.

This clonotype was seen a few times. This rearrangement joins TRBV28 to TRBJ2-3; 12 bases align to TRBD2. The V gene end was trimmed by 4 bases and the J gene end by 4 bases; junction bases not matched to a gene: 12. Per the germline V gene, CDR1 is MDHEN and CDR2 is SYDVKM. This CDR3 comprises 18 residues. DNA for the CDR3: TGTGCCAGCAGTTCTTCCGCTCTAGCGGGAGGGCCGCCAGATACGCAGTATTTT. Translation gives CASSSSALAGGPPDTQYF.

This clonotype was counted ten times or more. V gene TRBV28 combines with J gene TRBJ2-7, with D perhaps matching TRBD1 (5 bases). Germline CDR1 and CDR2: MDHEN and SYDVKM. The CDR3 covers 13 residues. The V and J ends lost 8 bases and 0 bases respectively, with 11 bases between them. The CDR3 loop reads CASSRGYSYEQYF. The DNA for the CDR3 is TGTGCCAGCTCAAGGGGCTACTCCTACGAGCAGTACTTC.

This clonotype has ten or more counts. The chain recombines TRBV7-2 with TRBJ1-5, with D perhaps TRBD1 (6 bases). Germline V CDR1 and CDR2: SGHTA, FQGNSA. V was pared by 1 base and J by 6 bases, with 7 bases between. The CDR3 has 13 residues. The CDR3 loop is CASSLVGGQPQHF. In nucleotides, the CDR3 is TGTGCCAGCAGCTTAGTAGGGGGTCAGCCCCAGCATTTT.

This clonotype was counted only a few times. The rearrangement joins TRBV5-1 to TRBJ1-1; 8 nucleotides align to TRBD1. Trimming removed 6 bases from V and 3 bases from J; junction bases left unmatched: 10. The germline V gene encodes CDR1 SGHRS and CDR2 YFSETQ. The CDR3 runs 15 residues. CDR3 loop: CASTSGGVEDTEAFF. The CDR3 nucleotides read TGCGCCAGCACCTCAGGGGGCGTAGAGGACACTGAAGCTTTCTTT.

The chain couples TRBV12-3 or TRBV12-4 to TRBJ2-7; unclear D gene. Trimming took 6 bases from V and 4 from J, leaving 13 bases between them. This CDR3 is built from 13 residues. In nucleotides, the CDR3 is TGTGCCAGCAGCCAAATGAGACTTTACGAGCAGTACTTC. Translating gives CASSQMRLYEQYF.

The genes are TRBV4-1 and TRBJ2-4, with D perhaps TRBD2 (7 bases). The V and J ends lost 0 bases and 0 bases respectively, with 15 bases between them. Germline V gene lookup returns CDR1 MGHRA and CDR2 YSYEKL. This CDR3 contains 18 residues. In DNA form, the CDR3 reads TGCGCCAGCAGCCAAGAAGCGGGACAACCCCTAGCCAAAAACATTCAGTACTTC. Protein product: CASSQEAGQPLAKNIQYF.

Only a few counts were recorded for this clonotype. The CDR3 reads CASHGGGGQNTEAFF. The CDR3 region has the DNA TGTGCCAGCCACGGTGGGGGGGGCCAGAACACTGAAGCTTTCTTT. This sequence joins TRBV12-3 or TRBV12-4 and TRBJ1-1; D perhaps matches TRBD1 (6 bases). The CDR3 contains 15 residues. The ends were cut back, 8 bases at V and 1 base at J, with 17 bases in the middle.

There are many counts of this clonotype. V gene TRBV3-1 combines with J gene TRBJ1-1, with D unresolved. This CDR3 has 11 amino acids. Trimming pared 1 base from V and 11 bases from J, leaving 8 bases between. Germline-derived CDR1 and CDR2 are LGHDT and YNNKEL (reference sequence). The CDR3 here is CASSQAARAFF. The CDR3 region has the DNA TGTGCCAGCAGCCAAGCCGCAAGGGCTTTCTTT.

The chain combines TRBV24-1 with TRBJ2-1; TRBD2 agrees at 10 bases. V trimming: 5 bases; J trimming: 8 bases; junction bases outside the gene matches: 14. This CDR3 contains 17 residues. From germline, CDR1 is KGHDR and CDR2 SFDVKD. The CDR3 DNA reads TGTGCCACCAGTGCTTCCCGGACTAGCGGCCAAGGCGATGAGCAGTTCTTC. As protein: CATSASRTSGQGDEQFF.

This clonotype was found many times. This chain joins TRBV29-1 and TRBJ2-7; D is perhaps TRBD1 (6 bases). Deletions cut 7 bases from V and 4 bases from J, with 11 bases between. The CDR3 consists of 11 residues. Germline-derived CDR1 and CDR2 are SQVTM and ANQGSEA. Here the CDR3 reads CSATQGYEQYF. CDR3 sequence (DNA): TGCAGCGCCACGCAGGGGTACGAGCAGTACTTC.

This clonotype was seen a few times. The chain has TRBV12-3 or TRBV12-4 and TRBJ1-1; D gene unclear. Trimming left V 2 bases short and J 5 bases short, with 12 bases between. This CDR3 contains 14 residues. Here the CDR3 reads CASSLIKSGTEAFF. The DNA of the CDR3 is TGTGCCAGCAGTTTAATCAAGAGCGGTACTGAAGCTTTCTTT.

This clonotype came up a few times. The gene calls are TRBV19 and TRBJ2-5; tentatively, D is TRBD1 or TRBD2 (5 bases each). Per germline, CDR1 LNHDA and CDR2 SQIVND (reference sequence). This CDR3 is 15 amino acids long. V lost 5 bases and J 5 bases, leaving 18 bases between the germline ends. The CDR3 reads CASSPLPGSLETQYF. CDR3 sequence (DNA): TGTGCCAGTAGTCCCCTCCCAGGGAGTTTGGAGACCCAGTACTTC.

This clonotype has at least ten counts. V is TRBV6-1 and J is TRBJ2-7; TRBD1 might be the D (6 bases). V was clipped by 5 bases and J by 5 bases, with 13 bases between them. CDR1 and CDR2 (germline): MNHNS, SASEGT. The CDR3 loop spans 13 amino acids. The CDR3 sequence is CASSQGSGDEQYF. The CDR3 region has the DNA TGTGCCAGCAGTCAGGGCTCAGGGGACGAGCAGTACTTC.